The rows below give T cell receptor beta chains drawn from one sample of a study of read filtering for tumor transcriptome and immune sequencing. TCRdb re-derived calls from the reads in MiXCR, one entry per CDR3 protein. The sample carries roughly 25,000 distinct CDR3 sequences, approximately 22% recorded once. Sequenced: a population of CD138-negative cells sorted from bone marrow. The source of these receptors is a donor aged 40 or older with multiple myeloma. Each CDR3 is given with its conserved first and last residue. The D gene is left open where the match is weak. Rows give clone size only sometimes, using once, few, many, or a class for an expanded clone.

size	D	length	V	J	DNA	CDR3
.	.	18	TRBV28	TRBJ2-1	TGTGCCAGCAGTTTATCCTCTGGACTGGGGAGCTCCTACGATAAGCAGTTCTTC	CASSLSSGLGSSYDKQFF
.	.	13	TRBV7-9	TRBJ1-2	TGTGCCAGCAGCTCGGGGGACGGCTATGGCTACACCTTC	CASSSGDGYGYTF
.	.	13	TRBV7-2	TRBJ1-5	TGTGCCAGCTGCCGCGGTTCCAATCAGCCCCAGCATTTT	CASCRGSNQPQHF
medium-sized	.	13	TRBV11-2	TRBJ2-7	TGTGCCAGCAGCTTCGGATCCAACTACGAGCAGTACTTC	CASSFGSNYEQYF
.	TRBD2	11	TRBV29-1	TRBJ2-1	TGCAGCGTTGAATTGGAGGCTAGCGGACGATTC	CSVELEASGRF
many	TRBD2	14	TRBV30	TRBJ2-7	TGTGCCTGGAGTAGTGTTAGCGGGACCCGTCAGCAGTACTTC	CAWSSVSGTRQQYF
once	TRBD1	16	TRBV28	TRBJ1-5	TGTGCCAGCAGTAAAGGGACAGGGAGTAGGTATCAGCCCCAGCATTTT	CASSKGTGSRYQPQHF
.	TRBD2	16	TRBV7-9	TRBJ2-2	TGTGCCAGCAGCTTACGACTAGCGGGAGTTCCCGGGGAGCTGTTTTTT	CASSLRLAGVPGELFF
.	.	16	TRBV5-7	TRBJ2-1	TGTGCCAGCAGCTTGGATATATCGGGAGTAGACCATGAGCAGTTCTTC	CASSLDISGVDHEQFF
many	.	15	TRBV20-1	TRBJ2-1	TGCAGTGCTAGGAGTGGGAGATCAAAAGCCGATGAGCAGTTCTTC	CSARSGRSKADEQFF
many	TRBD1	17	TRBV15	TRBJ2-1	TGTGCCACCAGCAGAGATTCAGGGGGCATTATATACAATGAGCAGTTCTTC	CATSRDSGGIIYNEQFF
many	TRBD1	16	TRBV7-9	TRBJ2-2	TGTGCCAGCAGCTTAGGGACAGGCGTATCAACCGGGGAGCTGTTTTTT	CASSLGTGVSTGELFF
many	.	17	TRBV10-2	TRBJ1-1	TGCGCCAGCAGTGAGGGAGGGGCGAGGATTGTCGGCACTGAAGCTTTCTTT	CASSEGGARIVGTEAFF
.	TRBD2	14	TRBV20-1	TRBJ2-7	TGCAGTGCTGTGAGACTAGCGGGAGGGTACGAGCAGTACTTC	CSAVRLAGGYEQYF
few	.	12	TRBV3-1	TRBJ2-7	TGTGCCAGCAGCCACCTGGGGGACGAGCAGTACTTC	CASSHLGDEQYF